These 20 T cell receptor beta chains were all obtained from the same sample, sequenced in a study of regulatory T cells in long-lasting Graves disease. Time point denoted: persistent/refractory GD, antithyroid drugs over 5 years with positive TRAb. Preparation of the TCR library used RNA extracted from PBMCs. To make TCR beta libraries, researchers used iRepertoire HTBI primers and Arm-PCR of CDR3 regions. In TCRdb, the multiplex PCR reads were re-called with MiXCR into one record per CDR3 protein. The sample has about 310,000 distinct CDR3 sequences; roughly a fifth are singletons. The starting material was peripheral blood mononuclear cells (PBMCs), obtained when the disease was refractory, from a patient treated with antithyroid drugs. Source of these receptors: a female donor with Graves disease.

This clonotype was seen a handful of times. V usage is TRBV12-3 or TRBV12-4 and J usage is TRBJ2-2; 9 positions agree with TRBD1. The CDR3 totals 15 residues. The V gene end was trimmed by 5 bases and the J gene end by 5 bases; junction bases not matched to a gene: 6. The CDR3 coding sequence is TGTGCCAGCAGTCGACAGGGGGGACGGACCGGGGAGCTGTTTTTT. This sequence encodes CASSRQGGRTGELFF.

This clonotype was seen at least ten times. The CDR3 DNA reads as TGTGCCAGCAGGGGCGCTGGACAGGTCTCCTACGAGCAGTACTTC. It translates to CASRGAGQVSYEQYF. The chain carries TRBV6-1 and TRBJ2-7, with 7 bases aligning to TRBD1. Losses at the gene ends were 6 bases for V and 0 bases for J; bases not matched to a gene: 8. Germline lookup yields CDR1 MNHNS and CDR2 SASEGT. The CDR3 totals 15 residues.

This clonotype was seen at least ten times. The chain uses TRBV7-2 and TRBJ2-5, with TRBD1 identical over 10 bases. The CDR3 runs to 15 residues. The junction had 6 bases not matched to a gene; V was cut back by 6 bases and J by 2 bases. Germline assignment: CDR1 SGHTA and CDR2 FQGNSA. CDR3: CASRPPDRGQETQYF. The CDR3 DNA follows: TGTGCCAGCAGGCCCCCGGACAGGGGGCAAGAGACCCAGTACTTC. Together with reference TRBV7-2 and TRBJ2-5, the CDR3 gives the full variable domain: GAGVSQSPSNKVTEKGKDVELRCDPISGHTALYWYRQSLGQGLEFLIYFQGNSAPDKSGLPSDRFSAERTGGSVSTLTIQRTQQEDSAVYLCASRPPDRGQETQYFGPGTRLLVL.

Here the CDR3 reads CASSPGGEGLAKNIQYF. The CDR3 DNA is TGTGCCAGCAGTCCGGGGGGAGAGGGACTAGCCAAAAACATTCAGTACTTC. The J gene is TRBJ2-4, the V gene TRBV11-2; 7 bases match TRBD2. Germline V CDR1 and CDR2: SGHAT, FQNNGV. The CDR3 spans 17 residues. The trim removed 6 bases at V and 0 bases at J, leaving 11 bases unmatched.

This clonotype was observed a handful of times. In this CDR3 the conserved last residue, phenylalanine or tryptophan, is missing, so a read error is likely. The chain uses TRBV20-1 and TRBJ2-5, with TRBD1 identical over 8 bases. Germline values: CDR1 DFQATT, CDR2 SNEGSKA (reference sequence). V lost 5 bases, J lost 3 bases, and 14 bases stayed unmatched. This CDR3 comprises 16 residues. The CDR3 protein is CSAPTGQGWWEETQYS. CDR3 DNA: TGCAGTGCTCCCACCGGACAGGGCTGGTGGGAAGAGACCCAGTACTCC.

The chain links TRBV7-3 to TRBJ2-1; TRBD1 aligns across 7 bases. The CDR3 is made up of 15 amino acids. Trimming removed 1 base from V and 7 bases from J; junction bases left unmatched: 7. The V gene's germline CDR1 is SGHTA and CDR2 FQGTGA. This chain's CDR3 is CASSLRGGRRNEQFF. CDR3 nucleotide sequence: TGTGCCAGCAGCTTAAGAGGGGGCCGTCGGAATGAGCAGTTCTTC. Complete variable domain (other parts from reference TRBV7-3 and TRBJ2-1): GAGVSQTPSNKVTEKGKYVELRCDPISGHTALYWYRQSLGQGPEFLIYFQGTGAADDSGLPNDRFFAVRPEGSVSTLKIQRTERGDSAVYLCASSLRGGRRNEQFFGPGTRLTVL.

CDR3 coding DNA: TGTGCCAGCAGCCCCACTCTCGGGAGGGCCTACGAGCAGTACTTC. Protein sequence: CASSPTLGRAYEQYF. The chain joins TRBV9 to TRBJ2-7, with 8 bases matching TRBD2. V shed 4 bases and J 2 bases; nucleotides not matched to a gene: 8. The CDR3 is made up of 15 amino acids. The germline V gene has CDR1 SGDLS and CDR2 YYNGEE.

This clonotype was found many times. J is TRBJ1-1 and V is TRBV6-5; D uncertain. CDR3 length equals 13 residues. With 2 bases removed from V and 0 bases from J, the gap between germline ends came to 4 bases. The germline V gene has CDR1 MNHEY and CDR2 SVGAGI. CDR3 protein: CASSYDMNTEAFF. The CDR3 nucleotides are TGTGCCAGCAGTTACGACATGAACACTGAAGCTTTCTTT.

This clonotype was picked up a small number of times. The rearrangement links TRBV5-6 to TRBJ2-6; possible D gene TRBD2, 6 bases. The germline V and J ends were trimmed by 1 base and 4 bases, with 18 bases remaining between them. There are 18 residues in the CDR3. Germline loops: CDR1 SGHDT, CDR2 YYEEEE. The CDR3 protein is CASSLPGRGSEGANVLTF. The CDR3 DNA is TGTGCCAGCAGCTTGCCAGGTCGGGGGTCGGAGGGGGCCAACGTCCTGACTTTC. The whole variable domain, filled in from reference TRBV5-6 and TRBJ2-6, reads DAGVTQSPTHLIKTRGQQVTLRCSPKSGHDTVSWYQQALGQGPQFIFQYYEEEERQRGNFPDRFSGHQFPNYSSELNVNALLLGDSALYLCASSLPGRGSEGANVLTFGAGSRLTVL.

This chain connects TRBV14 to TRBJ1-1, with D unresolved. Germline CDR1 reads SGHDN; CDR2 reads FVKESK. The CDR3 sequence is 13 residues long. Between the trimmed V and J ends, which lost 0 bases and 7 bases, there was a span of 9 bases. The CDR3: CASSQEEFFEAFF. In DNA, the CDR3 is TGTGCCAGCAGCCAAGAAGAGTTTTTTGAAGCTTTCTTT.

This clonotype has at least ten counts. Here the CDR3 reads CASSFKGELAGGPEQYF. CDR3 DNA: TGTGCCAGCAGTTTTAAGGGAGAACTAGCGGGAGGGCCCGAGCAGTACTTC. The J gene is TRBJ2-7, the V gene TRBV28; 13 bases line up with TRBD2. This CDR3 has 17 residues. The V gene end was trimmed by 3 bases and the J gene end by 6 bases; junction bases not matched to a gene: 11. From germline, CDR1 is MDHEN and CDR2 SYDVKM.

The sample holds many counts of this clonotype. The chain couples TRBV7-2 to TRBJ2-7, with TRBD2 identical over 8 bases. J lost 5 bases, V lost 5 bases, and 11 bases had no gene match. Germline V CDR1 and CDR2: SGHTA, FQGNSA. The CDR3 totals 15 residues. The CDR3: CASSLMGTREDEQYF. In DNA form, the CDR3 reads TGTGCCAGCAGCCTTATGGGGACTAGGGAAGACGAGCAGTACTTC.

This clonotype has at least ten counts. This chain uses TRBV27 with TRBJ1-2, with D unresolved. V was pared by 5 bases and J by 8 bases, with 15 bases between. The CDR3 is 13 residues long. The germline CDR1 and CDR2 sequences are MNHEY and SMNVEV (reference sequence). CDR3 in amino acids: CASSQGSIGGYTF. The CDR3 DNA reads TGTGCCAGCAGTCAAGGGAGCATTGGGGGCTACACCTTC.

This clonotype was detected many times. This sequence joins TRBV28 and TRBJ2-7; 10 bases agree with TRBD2. Germline-derived CDR1 and CDR2 are MDHEN and SYDVKM. The CDR3 consists of 15 residues. V lost 6 bases and J lost 2; bases outside the gene matches: 7. CDR3 residues: CASRTGTSVTYEQYF. The CDR3 DNA is TGTGCCAGCAGGACCGGGACTAGCGTGACCTACGAGCAGTACTTC.

In its sample, this clonotype was seen many times. The V and J genes are TRBV10-2 and TRBJ2-7; possibly TRBD1 for D (6 bases). Germline assignment: CDR1 WSHSY and CDR2 SAAADI. The CDR3 sequence is 14 residues long. Trimming took off 2 bases at V and 6 bases at J, with 14 bases between the two ends. The CDR3 DNA reads as TGCGCCAGCAGTGAGCCGTTTGACAGGATCGAGCAGTACTTC. Its translation: CASSEPFDRIEQYF.

The DNA for the CDR3 is TGTGCCACCCGGGGACGATCCTACAATGAGCAGTTCTTC. Its translation: CATRGRSYNEQFF. The chain carries TRBV28 and TRBJ2-1; D is possibly TRBD1 or TRBD2 (5 bases each). Germline lookup yields CDR1 MDHEN and CDR2 SYDVKM. The ends were cut back, 10 bases at V and 1 base at J, with 11 bases in the middle. The CDR3 spans 13 residues. The full variable domain, rest sourced from reference TRBV28 and TRBJ2-1, is DVKVTQSSRYLVKRTGEKVFLECVQDMDHENMFWYRQDPGLGLRLIYFSYDVKMKEKGDIPEGYSVSREKKERFSLILESASTNQTSMYLCATRGRSYNEQFFGPGTRLTVL.

The gene calls are TRBV29-1 and TRBJ2-5; TRBD1 agrees at 7 bases. The J call may be incorrect, as the DNA end agrees better with TRBJ2-7. The CDR3 is 11 residues long. The germline V gene encodes CDR1 SQVTM and CDR2 ANQGSEA. For the CDR3, the DNA is TGCAGCGCCGGGACAGTCTACGAGCAGTACTTC. It is translated as CSAGTVYEQYF.

The sample holds many counts of this clonotype. The chain joins TRBV30 to TRBJ2-5; D may be TRBD1 (6 bases). The CDR3 covers 13 residues. V lost 3 bases and J lost 5, with 13 bases in between. Germline CDR1 and CDR2: GTSNPN and SVGIG (reference sequence). The DNA for the CDR3 is TGTGCCTGGAGCCAACAGGGCTGGGAGACCCAGTACTTC. Translating gives CAWSQQGWETQYF.

This rearrangement joins TRBV19 to TRBJ2-7; 9 positions match TRBD2. The V gene's germline CDR1 is LNHDA and CDR2 SQIVND (reference sequence). The CDR3 sequence is 18 residues long. V gave up 3 bases and J gave up 0 bases; unmatched junction bases: 12. The CDR3 loop reads CASSIVASGIVSSYEQYF. The CDR3 coding sequence is TGTGCCAGTAGTATCGTGGCTAGCGGGATTGTCAGCTCCTACGAGCAGTACTTC.

This sequence joins TRBV6-1 and TRBJ2-7; D is possibly TRBD2 (6 bases). Germline CDR1 and CDR2: MNHNS and SASEGT. The CDR3 loop spans 15 amino acids. Trimming removed 9 bases from V and 2 bases from J, with 20 bases in between. CDR3 sequence reads: CASSSRGSGAYEQYF. As DNA, the CDR3 is TGTGCCAGTTCGAGCCGGGGTAGCGGCGCCTACGAGCAGTACTTC.